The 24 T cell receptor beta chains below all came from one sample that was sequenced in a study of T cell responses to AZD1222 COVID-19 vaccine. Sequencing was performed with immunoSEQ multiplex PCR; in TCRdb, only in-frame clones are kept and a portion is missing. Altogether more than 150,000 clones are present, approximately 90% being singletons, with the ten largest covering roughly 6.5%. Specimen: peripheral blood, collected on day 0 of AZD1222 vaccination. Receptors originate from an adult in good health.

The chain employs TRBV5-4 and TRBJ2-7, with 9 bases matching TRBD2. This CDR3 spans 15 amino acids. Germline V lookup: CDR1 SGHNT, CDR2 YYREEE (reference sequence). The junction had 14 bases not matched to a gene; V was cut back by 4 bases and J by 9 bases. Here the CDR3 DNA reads TGTGCCAGCAGCCCGGTCGGGGCGGGAGGGCCCGGGCAGTACTTC. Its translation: CASSPVGAGGPGQYF. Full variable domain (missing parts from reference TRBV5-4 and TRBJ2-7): ETGVTQSPTHLIKTRGQQVTLRCSSQSGHNTVSWYQQALGQGPQFIFQYYREEENGRGNFPPRFSGLQFPNYSSELNVNALELDDSALYLCASSPVGAGGPGQYFGPGTRLTVT.

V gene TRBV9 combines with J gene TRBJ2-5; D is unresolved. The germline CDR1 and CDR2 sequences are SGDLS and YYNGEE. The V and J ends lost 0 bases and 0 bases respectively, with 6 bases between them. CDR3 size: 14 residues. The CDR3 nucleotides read TGTGCCAGCAGCGTAGAGGGCTACCAAGAGACCCAGTACTTC. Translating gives CASSVEGYQETQYF.

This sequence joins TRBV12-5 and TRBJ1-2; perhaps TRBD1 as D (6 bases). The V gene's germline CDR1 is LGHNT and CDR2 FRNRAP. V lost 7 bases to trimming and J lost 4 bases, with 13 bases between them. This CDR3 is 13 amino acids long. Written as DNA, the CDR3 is TGTGCTAGTGCCGAGGGGGGCGTCTATGGCTACACCTTC. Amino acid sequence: CASAEGGVYGYTF.

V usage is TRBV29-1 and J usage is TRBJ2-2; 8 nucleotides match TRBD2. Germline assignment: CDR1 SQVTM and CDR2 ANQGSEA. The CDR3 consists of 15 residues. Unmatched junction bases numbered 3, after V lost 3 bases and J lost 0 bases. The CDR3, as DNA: TGCAGCGTTGAGTTACTAGCGGCGAACACCGGGGAGCTGTTTTTT. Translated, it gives CSVELLAANTGELFF.

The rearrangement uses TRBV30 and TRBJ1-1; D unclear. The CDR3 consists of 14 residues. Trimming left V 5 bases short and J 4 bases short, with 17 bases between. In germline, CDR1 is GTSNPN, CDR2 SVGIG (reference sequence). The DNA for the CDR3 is TGTGCCTGGTCTGACTTTGGATGGGGCACTGAAGCTTTCTTT. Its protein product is CAWSDFGWGTEAFF.

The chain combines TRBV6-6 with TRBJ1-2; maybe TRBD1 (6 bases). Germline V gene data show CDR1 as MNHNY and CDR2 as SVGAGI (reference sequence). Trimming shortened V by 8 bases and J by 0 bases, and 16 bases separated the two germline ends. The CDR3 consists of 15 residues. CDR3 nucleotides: TGTGCCAGCCGGGACACCAAAGGAGCTAACTATGGCTACACCTTC. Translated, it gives CASRDTKGANYGYTF.

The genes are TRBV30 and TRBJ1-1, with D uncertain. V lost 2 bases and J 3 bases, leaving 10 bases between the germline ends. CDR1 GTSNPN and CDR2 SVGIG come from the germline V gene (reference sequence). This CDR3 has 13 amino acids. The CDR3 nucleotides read TGTGCCTGGAGTCACGGGTTCGACACTGAAGCTTTCTTT. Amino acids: CAWSHGFDTEAFF.

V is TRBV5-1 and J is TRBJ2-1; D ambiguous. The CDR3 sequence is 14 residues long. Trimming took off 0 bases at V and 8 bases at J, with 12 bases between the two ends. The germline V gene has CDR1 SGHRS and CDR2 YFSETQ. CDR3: CASSLVWGNDEQFF. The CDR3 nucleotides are TGCGCCAGCAGCTTGGTGTGGGGAAACGATGAGCAGTTCTTC.

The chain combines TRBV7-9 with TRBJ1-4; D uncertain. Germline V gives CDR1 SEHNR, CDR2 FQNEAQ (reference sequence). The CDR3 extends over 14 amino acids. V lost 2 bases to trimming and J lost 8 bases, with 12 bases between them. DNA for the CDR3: TGTGCCAGCAGCTTAATTGGATGGGGAGAAAAACTGTTTTTT. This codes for CASSLIGWGEKLFF.

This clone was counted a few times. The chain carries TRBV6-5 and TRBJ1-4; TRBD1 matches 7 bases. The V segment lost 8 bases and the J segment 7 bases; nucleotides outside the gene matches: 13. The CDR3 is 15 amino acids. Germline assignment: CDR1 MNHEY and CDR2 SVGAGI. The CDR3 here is CASQYKTGLAEKLFF. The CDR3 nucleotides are TGTGCCAGCCAATATAAGACAGGGTTGGCTGAAAAACTGTTTTTT.

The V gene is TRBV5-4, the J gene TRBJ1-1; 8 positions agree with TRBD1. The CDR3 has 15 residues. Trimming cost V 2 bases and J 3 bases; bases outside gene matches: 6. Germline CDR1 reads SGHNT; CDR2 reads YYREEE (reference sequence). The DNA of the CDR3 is TGTGCCAGCAGCTTTGGGGGACAGGCGGACACTGAAGCTTTCTTT. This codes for CASSFGGQADTEAFF.

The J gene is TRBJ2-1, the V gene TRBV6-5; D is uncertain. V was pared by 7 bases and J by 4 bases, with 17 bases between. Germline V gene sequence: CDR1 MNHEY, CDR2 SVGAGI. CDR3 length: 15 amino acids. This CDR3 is CASKPGQERYNEQFF. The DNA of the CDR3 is TGTGCCAGCAAGCCTGGGCAGGAAAGATACAATGAGCAGTTCTTC.

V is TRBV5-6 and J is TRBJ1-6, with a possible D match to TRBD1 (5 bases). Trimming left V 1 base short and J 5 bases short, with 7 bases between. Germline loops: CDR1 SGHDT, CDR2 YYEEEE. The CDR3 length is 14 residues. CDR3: CASSLRQHNSPLHF. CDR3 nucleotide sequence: TGTGCCAGCAGCTTGCGACAGCATAATTCACCCCTCCACTTT.

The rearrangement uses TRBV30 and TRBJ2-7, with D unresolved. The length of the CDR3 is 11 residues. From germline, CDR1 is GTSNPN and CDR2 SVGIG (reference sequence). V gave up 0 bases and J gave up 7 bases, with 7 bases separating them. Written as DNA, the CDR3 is TGTGCCTGGAGTGTACTCAGTGAGCAGTACTTC. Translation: CAWSVLSEQYF. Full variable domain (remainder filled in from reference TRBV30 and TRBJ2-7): SQTIHQWPATLVQPVGSPLSLECTVEGTSNPNLYWYRQAAGRGLQLLFYSVGIGQISSEVPQNLSASRPQDRQFILSSKKLLLSDSGFYLCAWSVLSEQYFGPGTRLTVT.

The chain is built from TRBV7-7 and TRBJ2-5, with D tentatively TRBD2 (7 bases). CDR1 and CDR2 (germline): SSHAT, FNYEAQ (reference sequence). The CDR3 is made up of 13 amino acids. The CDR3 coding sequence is TGTGCTAGTGGTGCGGGGGCTCAAGAGACCCAGTACTTC. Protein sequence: CASGAGAQETQYF.

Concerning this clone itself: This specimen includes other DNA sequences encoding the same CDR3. DNA for the CDR3: TGTGCCAGCAGTTCAAACTATGGCTACACCTTC. Its translation is CASSSNYGYTF. J is TRBJ1-2 and V is TRBV28, with unresolved D. The V end was cut by 4 bases, the J end by 2 bases, with 2 bases between. Germline V gene data show CDR1 as MDHEN and CDR2 as SYDVKM. This CDR3 has 11 residues.

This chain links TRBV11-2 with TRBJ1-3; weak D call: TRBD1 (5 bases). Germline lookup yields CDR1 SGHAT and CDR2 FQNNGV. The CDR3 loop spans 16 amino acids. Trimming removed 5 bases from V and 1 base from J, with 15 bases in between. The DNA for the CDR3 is TGTGCCAGCAGCACTACAGGATTACTATCTGGAAACACCATATATTTT. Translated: CASSTTGLLSGNTIYF. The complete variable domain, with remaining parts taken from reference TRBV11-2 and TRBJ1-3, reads EAGVAQSPRYKIIEKRQSVAFWCNPISGHATLYWYQQILGQGPKLLIQFQNNGVVDDSQLPKDRFSAERLKGVDSTLKIQPAKLEDSAVYLCASSTTGLLSGNTIYFGEGSWLTVV.

The CDR3 loop reads CASSFRRNRLAGDNEQFF. The CDR3 bases are TGTGCCAGCAGCTTCCGGCGGAACCGACTAGCGGGTGACAATGAGCAGTTCTTC. This chain uses TRBV11-2 with TRBJ2-1, with 10 nucleotides matching TRBD2. CDR3 length: 18 amino acids. J was trimmed by 5 bases and V by 3 bases; bases with no gene match: 13. The germline V gene encodes CDR1 SGHAT and CDR2 FQNNGV. Supplemented by reference TRBV11-2 and TRBJ2-1, the full variable domain reads EAGVAQSPRYKIIEKRQSVAFWCNPISGHATLYWYQQILGQGPKLLIQFQNNGVVDDSQLPKDRFSAERLKGVDSTLKIQPAKLEDSAVYLCASSFRRNRLAGDNEQFFGPGTRLTVL.

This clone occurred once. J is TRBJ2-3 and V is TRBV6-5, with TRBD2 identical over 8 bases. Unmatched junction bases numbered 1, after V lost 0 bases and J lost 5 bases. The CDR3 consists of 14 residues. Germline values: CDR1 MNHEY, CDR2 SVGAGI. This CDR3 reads CASSYSSGGDTQYF. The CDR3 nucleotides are TGTGCCAGCAGTTACTCGAGCGGGGGAGATACGCAGTATTTT.

The CDR3 region is CASTPDLSAEQYF. For the CDR3, the DNA is TGTGCCAGCACCCCCGACCTAAGCGCCGAGCAGTACTTC. The rearrangement joins TRBV12-3 or TRBV12-4 to TRBJ2-7; D gene ambiguous. The CDR3 loop spans 13 amino acids. V was pared by 7 bases and J by 6 bases, with 16 bases between.

CDR3 sequence reads: CARSGRTYNEQFF. The DNA of the CDR3 is TGTGCCCGTAGCGGGAGGACCTACAATGAGCAGTTCTTC. J is TRBJ2-1 and V is TRBV30, with 10 bases identical to TRBD2. CDR1 GTSNPN and CDR2 SVGIG come from the germline V gene (reference sequence). This CDR3 spans 13 amino acids. V lost 8 bases, J lost 2 bases, and 3 bases stayed unmatched.

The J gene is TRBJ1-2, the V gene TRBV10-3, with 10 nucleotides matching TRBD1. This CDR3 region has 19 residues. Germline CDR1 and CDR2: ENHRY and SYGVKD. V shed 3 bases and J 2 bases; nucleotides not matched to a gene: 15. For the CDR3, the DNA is TGTGCCATCAGTGACCCAAAGGGACAGGGGACTTGGGCCAACTATGGCTACACCTTC. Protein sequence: CAISDPKGQGTWANYGYTF.

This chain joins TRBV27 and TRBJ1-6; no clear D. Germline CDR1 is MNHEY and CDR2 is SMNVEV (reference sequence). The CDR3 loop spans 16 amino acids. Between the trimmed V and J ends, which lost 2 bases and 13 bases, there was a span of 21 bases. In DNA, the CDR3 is TGTGCCAGCAGTTTAGAAGCTGGCGCAGGTCGAATGCCCCTCCACTTT. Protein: CASSLEAGAGRMPLHF.

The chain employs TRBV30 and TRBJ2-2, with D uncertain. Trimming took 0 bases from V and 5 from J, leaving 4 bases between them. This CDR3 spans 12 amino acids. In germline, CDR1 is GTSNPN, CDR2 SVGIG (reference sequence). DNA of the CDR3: TGTGCCTGGAGTGTACAAACCGGGGAGCTGTTTTTT. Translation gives CAWSVQTGELFF.